A selection of T cell receptor beta chains follows, all from one sample in a study of vaccination effects on CD4 cells after COVID-19. Method: immunoSEQ multiplex PCR; TCRdb's copy keeps in-frame clones and lacks some. This table holds about 19,000 clones, 70% found once. These TCRs' antigens remain unknown. Specimen: CD4+ T cells from PBMCs cultured with HCoV-229E spike peptides, collected before COVID-19 vaccination. The receptors shown here come from a human donor who received a COVID-19 vaccine. Both conserved end residues are part of each CDR3. Each record gives: J gene, V gene, D gene, clone size, CDR3 protein, CDR3 DNA. D genes are given only for firm matches. The size entry is marked missing in some rows and otherwise reads once, few, many or a size class.

J: TRBJ2-7; V: TRBV6-5; D: NA; size: NA; CDR3: CASSPDPYEQYF; DNA: TGTGCCAGCAGTCCCGATCCCTACGAGCAGTACTTC
J: TRBJ2-3; V: TRBV5-1; D: NA; size: NA; CDR3: CASKATGATTDTQYF; DNA: TGCGCCAGCAAGGCAACGGGGGCTACCACAGATACGCAGTATTTT
J: TRBJ2-5; V: TRBV7-9; D: NA; size: few; CDR3: CASSLPPQETQYF; DNA: TGTGCCAGCAGCCTTCCTCCTCAAGAGACCCAGTACTTC
J: TRBJ1-3; V: TRBV11-3; D: NA; size: NA; CDR3: CASSLETSGNTIYF; DNA: TGTGCCAGCAGCTTAGAGACCTCTGGAAACACCATATATTTT
J: TRBJ2-7; V: TRBV19; D: TRBD1; size: NA; CDR3: CASTPSGTGAYEQYF; DNA: TGTGCCAGTACCCCCTCCGGGACAGGGGCCTACGAGCAGTACTTC
J: TRBJ1-1; V: TRBV27; D: NA; size: NA; CDR3: CASSATGLNTEAFF; DNA: TGTGCCAGCAGTGCGACAGGATTGAACACTGAAGCTTTCTTT
J: TRBJ2-3; V: TRBV5-1; D: TRBD2; size: NA; CDR3: CASSPGLAGADTQYF; DNA: TGCGCCAGCAGCCCGGGACTAGCGGGGGCAGATACGCAGTATTTT
J: TRBJ1-2; V: TRBV19; D: NA; size: NA; CDR3: CASSTLQELNYGYTF; DNA: TGTGCCAGTAGTACGCTACAGGAGCTTAACTATGGCTACACCTTC
J: TRBJ1-2; V: TRBV14; D: NA; size: NA; CDR3: CASSHRGQLGGYTF; DNA: TGTGCCAGCAGCCACCGAGGACAGCTAGGTGGCTACACCTTC
J: TRBJ1-2; V: TRBV29-1; D: TRBD1; size: NA; CDR3: CSATTGQASGPYGYTF; DNA: TGCAGCGCCACGACAGGACAGGCATCCGGGCCCTATGGCTACACCTTC
J: TRBJ2-1; V: TRBV29-1; D: NA; size: few; CDR3: CSVEFLPSWMVNEQFF; DNA: TGCAGCGTTGAATTCCTTCCTAGCTGGATGGTCAATGAGCAGTTCTTC
J: TRBJ1-1; V: TRBV15; D: NA; size: NA; CDR3: CATTGGYRDTEAFF; DNA: TGTGCCACCACCGGAGGGTACAGGGACACTGAAGCTTTCTTT
J: TRBJ2-1; V: TRBV24-1; D: TRBD1; size: NA; CDR3: CATGTGNEQFF; DNA: TGTGCCACGGGGACAGGCAATGAGCAGTTCTTC
J: TRBJ1-1; V: TRBV7-2; D: TRBD1; size: NA; CDR3: CASSSGTAHWDTEAFF; DNA: TGTGCCAGCAGCTCAGGGACAGCCCATTGGGACACTGAAGCTTTCTTT
J: TRBJ2-7; V: TRBV18; D: NA; size: NA; CDR3: CASSTISRGQIDEQYF; DNA: TGTGCCAGTTCAACTATATCGAGGGGTCAAATAGACGAGCAGTACTTC
J: TRBJ1-3; V: TRBV4-2; D: NA; size: NA; CDR3: CASSQDLSTGIHGNTIYF; DNA: TGTGCCAGCAGCCAAGATCTCTCAACGGGGATCCATGGAAACACCATATATTTT
J: TRBJ1-2; V: TRBV19; D: NA; size: NA; CDR3: CASSTLEGQGYGYTF; DNA: TGTGCCAGTAGTACCCTAGAAGGGCAGGGCTATGGCTACACCTTC
J: TRBJ1-1; V: TRBV18; D: NA; size: NA; CDR3: CASSPGAPTEAFF; DNA: TGTGCCAGCTCACCCGGCGCACCCACTGAAGCTTTCTTT
J: TRBJ1-6; V: TRBV11-3; D: NA; size: few; CDR3: CASSQSPDSPLHF; DNA: TGTGCCAGCAGCCAAAGTCCGGATTCACCCCTCCACTTT
J: TRBJ1-1; V: TRBV4-1; D: NA; size: few; CDR3: CASSQDRTVNTEAFF; DNA: TGCGCCAGCAGCCAAGATCGGACGGTGAACACTGAAGCTTTCTTT
J: TRBJ2-5; V: TRBV5-1; D: NA; size: NA; CDR3: CASSFTEETQYF; DNA: TGCGCCAGCAGCTTTACTGAAGAGACCCAGTACTTC
J: TRBJ1-5; V: TRBV6-2/TRBV6-3; D: NA; size: NA; CDR3: CASSYGGTTNQPQHF; DNA: TGTGCCAGCAGTTACGGGGGGACTACAAATCAGCCCCAGCATTTT
J: TRBJ2-3; V: TRBV9; D: NA; size: NA; CDR3: CASSVARTAFTTDTQYF; DNA: TGTGCCAGCAGCGTAGCTCGGACAGCCTTTACCACAGATACGCAGTATTTT
J: TRBJ1-4; V: TRBV7-9; D: NA; size: NA; CDR3: CASSWGTNEKLFF; DNA: TGTGCCAGCAGCTGGGGGACAAATGAAAAACTGTTTTTT
J: TRBJ2-5; V: TRBV2; D: NA; size: NA; CDR3: CASSESPTWRRNEETQYF; DNA: TGTGCCAGCAGTGAATCCCCCACGTGGCGGAGGAACGAAGAGACCCAGTACTTC
J: TRBJ2-3; V: TRBV9; D: NA; size: once; CDR3: CASSVGPQSTDTQYF; DNA: TGTGCCAGCAGCGTAGGGCCCCAGAGCACAGATACGCAGTATTTT
J: TRBJ2-1; V: TRBV24-1; D: NA; size: NA; CDR3: CATRGGGPYNEQFF; DNA: TGTGCCACCAGAGGGGGGGGCCCCTACAATGAGCAGTTCTTC
J: TRBJ1-1; V: TRBV10-3; D: NA; size: NA; CDR3: CAISRGGNTEAFF; DNA: TGTGCCATCAGTAGAGGGGGGAACACTGAAGCTTTCTTT
J: TRBJ1-3; V: TRBV2; D: NA; size: NA; CDR3: CATNEHSGNTIYF; DNA: TGTGCCACCAATGAGCACTCTGGAAACACCATATATTTT